This entry features one T cell receptor (beta chain) sequence. This entry belongs to a study of blood T cell repertoires in COVID-19. Looking at the study overall: From the United States, Italy and Spain came samples of acute and convalescent COVID-19.

Original processing methods: Reference gene primer amplification in the assay estimated nucleated cell counts. Clones were read by immunoSEQ multiplex PCR, and TCRdb kept only the in-frame ones, dropping some. The DNA gave D and trimming, while V, J and clone size come from that table. The table records over 100,000 clones, roughly four fifths of them present only once. The germline V gene encodes CDR1 MNHEY and CDR2 SMNVEV (reference sequence). Trimming removed 3 bases from V and 5 bases from J, with 17 bases in between. The CDR3 is made up of 17 amino acids. The receptor's source is a man aged 60 to 75 with acute or convalescent COVID-19. The sequenced material came from peripheral blood. The genes are TRBV27 and TRBJ1-6; tentative D call: TRBD1 (6 bases). The CDR3 coding sequence is TGTGCCAGCAGTTTGCGGGCCAGGGGTTATGATAATTCACCCCTCCACTTT. Protein sequence: CASSLRARGYDNSPLHF.